The T cell receptor (beta chain) under discussion was sequenced for a study of T-cell memory formation after mild COVID-19. TCRdb re-analysed the 5' RACE reads in MiXCR, keeping a single row per CDR3 protein. The sample shows around 340,000 distinct CDR3 sequences, roughly 13% of them seen only once. In its sample, this clonotype was seen a few times. The sample was PBMCs or a T cell subset sorted from them (not recorded which). The source of this sequence is a man aged 18 to 35 who had mild COVID-19 (a few samples of this study predate the infection). Cell type and time point are not known.

This CDR3 is CASSFLRSSYEQYF. CDR3 in DNA: TGTGCCAGCAGCTTTTTGCGGAGCTCCTACGAGCAGTACTTC. The chain uses TRBV7-2 and TRBJ2-7; D ambiguous. Trimming cost V 3 bases and J 0 bases, with 9 bases left between them. Germline V gives CDR1 SGHTA, CDR2 FQGNSA. This CDR3 region has 14 residues.